This TCR beta chain originates from a study of metastatic and nonmetastatic thyroid tumors (dated by TCRdb to 2018 to 2021). Broadly, across the study: For patients with malignant and with benign thyroid disease, the researchers compared repertoires between peripheral blood samples and tumor or nodule tissue samples.

No patient had received any treatment before thyroid surgery. Patient clinical samples collected from about 2012 to 2019 were retrospectively analysed using T-cell receptor beta sequencing. V and J are trimmed by 4 bases and 5 bases, and the gene matches miss 8 bases of the junction. For CDR1 and CDR2, the germline V gene lists SGHAT and FQNNGV. From the cysteine up to the phenylalanine, the CDR3 has a length of 17 residues. The only DNA kept is the CDR3, 51 bases in frame from the first base. About this clone: Its antigen remains undetermined. No quality values exist for individual bases; no much larger clone is one base distant.

The library was built by means of PCR. The data were produced on an Illumina HiSeq 4000. The TCR beta-chain CDR3 region of each patient was profiled by high-throughput sequencing. Regarding the original processing steps: CDR3 differences across clinicopathological groups were used to build a classifier for discriminating distant-metastatic papillary thyroid cancer patients. The Shannon index was used to assess repertoire diversity, and the Morisita-Horn index was used to assess tumor-blood repertoire similarity. The public reads were reanalyzed by TCRdb: fastp trimming at Q25, MiXCR alignment, in-frame beta chains only. The V and J calls were determined by TCRdb, not by the authors. Within this sample are around 19,000 clones, with roughly a third of them counted one time only. Over 25% of the sample is in the top ten clones. The paper's findings and limits, for the study overall: In both blood and tumor samples, malignant tumors were reported to have significantly higher TCR beta diversity than benign nodules.

The receptor was derived from a female donor with papillary thyroid cancer or a benign thyroid nodule (not recorded which). Some clones in this sample may be carry-over from other donors' samples. Material for sequencing was tumor tissue. The chain couples TRBV11-2 to TRBJ2-3; 14 bases in the junction line up with TRBD2. The nucleotide sequence reads TGTGCCAGCAGCTCTAGACTAGCGGGAGGGCGGATAGATACGCAGTATTTT. It translates as CASSSRLAGGRIDTQYF. The variable domain in full, with residues beyond the CDR3 obtained from the reference TRBV11-2 and TRBJ2-3 genes, is EAGVAQSPRYKIIEKRQSVAFWCNPISGHATLYWYQQILGQGPKLLIQFQNNGVVDDSQLPKDRFSAERLKGVDSTLKIQPAKLEDSAVYLCASSSRLAGGRIDTQYFGPGTRLTVL.